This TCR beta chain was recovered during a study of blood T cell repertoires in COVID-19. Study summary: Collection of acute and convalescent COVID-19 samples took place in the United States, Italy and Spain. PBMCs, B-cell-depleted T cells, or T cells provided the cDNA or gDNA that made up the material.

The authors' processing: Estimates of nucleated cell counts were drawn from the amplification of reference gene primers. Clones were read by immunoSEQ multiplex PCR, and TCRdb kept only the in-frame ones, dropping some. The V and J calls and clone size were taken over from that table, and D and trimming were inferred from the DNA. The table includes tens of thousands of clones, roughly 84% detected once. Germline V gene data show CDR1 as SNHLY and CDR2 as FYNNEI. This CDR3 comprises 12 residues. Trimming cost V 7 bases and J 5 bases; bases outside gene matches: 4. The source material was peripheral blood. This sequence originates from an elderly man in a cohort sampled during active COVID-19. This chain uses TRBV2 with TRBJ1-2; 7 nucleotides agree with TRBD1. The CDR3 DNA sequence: TGTGCCAGCACTCGGACAGGATATGGCTACACCTTC. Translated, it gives CASTRTGYGYTF.